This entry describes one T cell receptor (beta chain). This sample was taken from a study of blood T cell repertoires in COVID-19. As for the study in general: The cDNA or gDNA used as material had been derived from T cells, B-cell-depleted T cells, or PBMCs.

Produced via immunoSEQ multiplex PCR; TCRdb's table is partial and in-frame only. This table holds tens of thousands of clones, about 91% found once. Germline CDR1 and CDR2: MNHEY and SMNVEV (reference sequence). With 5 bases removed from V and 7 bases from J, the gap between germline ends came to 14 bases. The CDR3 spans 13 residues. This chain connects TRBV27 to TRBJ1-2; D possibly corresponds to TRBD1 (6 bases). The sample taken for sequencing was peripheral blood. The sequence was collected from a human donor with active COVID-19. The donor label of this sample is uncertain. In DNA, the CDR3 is TGTGCCAGCAGTCTCAACAGGGCCGGTGGCTACACCTTC. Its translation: CASSLNRAGGYTF.